These 15 T cell receptor beta chains share one sample of origin, sequenced in a study of blood T cells in healthy people across ages. A J-beta primer mix and a sample-barcoded 5' primer were used in a second PCR of roughly 6 to 11 cycles. TCRdb fed the 5' RACE reads into MiXCR, producing one record per CDR3 protein. This sample yields 730,000 or so distinct CDR3 sequences, of which 35% to 50% are seen a single time; approximately 29% belongs to the top ten. The sequenced sample was blood. All receptors come from a man older than 75 in good health.

This clonotype was seen a handful of times. This chain links TRBV7-2 with TRBJ1-5; 9 bases are shared with TRBD1. The CDR3 runs 16 residues. Germline V gene data show CDR1 as SGHTA and CDR2 as FQGNSA. V lost 4 bases, J lost 4 bases, and 8 bases stayed unmatched. CDR3 protein: CASSSNRGRGNQPQHF. DNA of the CDR3: TGTGCCAGCAGCTCAAACAGGGGGCGCGGGAATCAGCCCCAGCATTTT.

This clonotype was counted many times. The chain combines TRBV7-2 with TRBJ2-5; TRBD2 matches at 10 bases. Germline CDR1 SGHTA, CDR2 FQGNSA. The CDR3 contains 17 residues. The V gene end was trimmed by 5 bases and the J gene end by 1 base; junction bases not matched to a gene: 10. In DNA, the CDR3 is TGTGCCAGCAGCCCCCGTGGTAGCGGGAGGTCCCAAGAGACCCAGTACTTC. Its translation is CASSPRGSGRSQETQYF.

The chain carries TRBV6-1 and TRBJ2-1, with a tentative D call TRBD2 (5 bases). V was trimmed by 7 bases and J by 8 bases, leaving 18 bases between them. Germline CDR1 reads MNHNS; CDR2 reads SASEGT. This CDR3 has 14 residues. CDR3 protein: CASMVAPLADEQFF. Written as DNA, the CDR3 is TGTGCCAGCATGGTAGCCCCTCTAGCAGATGAGCAGTTCTTC.

This clonotype has more than one count but fewer than ten. The rearrangement links TRBV11-1 to TRBJ2-7, with 7 nucleotides matching TRBD2. CDR1 SGHAT and CDR2 FQDESV come from the germline V gene (reference sequence). This CDR3 region has 16 residues. J gave up 4 bases and V 2 bases, and 11 bases lay outside the gene matches. This chain's CDR3 is CASSLPSGVNPYEQYF. The CDR3 DNA reads as TGTGCCAGCAGCTTACCGAGCGGGGTGAACCCGTACGAGCAGTACTTC.

The chain has TRBV4-2 and TRBJ2-1; the D is unclear. The V end lost 1 base, the J end lost 9 bases, and 13 bases lay between the germline ends. The germline gives CDR1 LGHNA, CDR2 YNFKEQ. The CDR3 spans 14 residues. For the CDR3, the DNA is TGTGCCAGCAGCCAAGGTCACGGCGTGGTTGAGCAGTTCTTC. Protein product: CASSQGHGVVEQFF.

The chain links TRBV6-4 to TRBJ2-7; D unclear. With 8 bases removed from V and 5 bases from J, the gap between germline ends came to 19 bases. Germline CDR1 is MRHNA and CDR2 is SNTAGT. CDR3 size: 14 residues. CDR3: CASFRAAFVHEQYF. CDR3 DNA: TGTGCCAGCTTCCGGGCCGCCTTTGTCCACGAGCAGTACTTC.

This clonotype occurred a few times. The chain uses TRBV20-1 and TRBJ2-1; no clear D. With 6 bases removed from V and 8 bases from J, the gap between germline ends came to 17 bases. The V gene's germline CDR1 is DFQATT and CDR2 SNEGSKA (reference sequence). The CDR3 consists of 13 residues. The CDR3 spells CSALRHGLDEQFF. The CDR3 DNA sequence: TGCAGTGCCCTGAGACACGGTCTGGATGAGCAGTTCTTC.

The chain recombines TRBV20-1 with TRBJ1-2, with 7 bases matching TRBD1. V dropped 0 bases and J dropped 3; count of bases not matched to a gene: 4. In germline, CDR1 is DFQATT, CDR2 SNEGSKA (reference sequence). CDR3 length equals 14 residues. Here the CDR3 reads CSARERGRHYGYTF. CDR3 nucleotide sequence: TGCAGTGCTAGAGAGAGGGGGCGCCACTATGGCTACACCTTC.

Written as DNA, the CDR3 is TGCAGCGTTGAAGTGGCGGGGGTCTTATGGGCTTTCTTT. As protein: CSVEVAGVLWAFF. The V call is TRBV29-1, the J call TRBJ1-1, with D tentatively TRBD1 (5 bases). Germline CDR1 SQVTM, CDR2 ANQGSEA. CDR3 length: 13 amino acids. Trimming stripped 1 base from V and 11 bases from J, with 17 bases between. Filled out from reference TRBV29-1 and TRBJ1-1, the complete variable domain reads SAVISQKPSRDICQRGTSLTIQCQVDSQVTMMFWYRQQPGQSLTLIATANQGSEATYESGFVIDKFPISRPNLTFSTLTVSNMSPEDSSIYLCSVEVAGVLWAFFGQGTRLTVV.

The chain links TRBV27 to TRBJ1-6; D not resolved. Trimming stripped 3 bases from V and 0 bases from J, with 18 bases between. Germline V gives CDR1 MNHEY, CDR2 SMNVEV (reference sequence). The CDR3 spans 19 residues. CDR3 sequence reads: CASSLSMGIYISYNSPLHF. Written as DNA, the CDR3 is TGTGCCAGCAGTTTGAGTATGGGGATCTACATCTCCTATAATTCACCCCTCCACTTT.

The chain couples TRBV7-9 to TRBJ1-2; D call uncertain. The germline V and J ends were trimmed by 5 bases and 4 bases, with 11 bases remaining between them. The CDR3 contains 13 residues. CDR1 and CDR2 from the germline V gene are SEHNR and FQNEAQ (reference sequence). The CDR3 coding sequence is TGTGCCAGCAGCCAACTGATTTCCTATGGCTACACCTTC. Translating gives CASSQLISYGYTF.

Only a few counts were recorded for this clonotype. The chain recombines TRBV19 with TRBJ1-2; D unclear. The CDR3 totals 11 residues. Trimming took 11 bases from V and 5 from J, leaving 12 bases between them. Germline CDR1 LNHDA, CDR2 SQIVND (reference sequence). CDR3 DNA: TGTGCCTCTAGCGCAGAATATGGCTACACCTTC. Its protein product is CASSAEYGYTF.

The V and J genes are TRBV15 and TRBJ2-7; D remains unclear. The V end was cut by 5 bases, the J end by 7 bases, with 12 bases between. Per the germline V gene, CDR1 is LNHNV and CDR2 is YYDKDF (reference sequence). This CDR3 is 12 amino acids long. The CDR3 sequence: CATSVRGDEQYF. Written as DNA, the CDR3 is TGTGCCACCAGCGTCCGCGGCGATGAGCAGTACTTC.

In its sample, this clonotype was seen a few times. The chain joins TRBV7-6 to TRBJ2-7; D gene unclear. Germline V CDR1 and CDR2: SGHVS, FNYEAQ. Trimming left V 4 bases short and J 3 bases short, with 19 bases between. The CDR3 has 16 amino acids. The CDR3 nucleotides are TGTGCCAGCAGCTCCACAGCCAACTCATTCGACTACGAGCAGTACTTC. It is translated as CASSSTANSFDYEQYF.

The chain joins TRBV7-9 to TRBJ2-1; a weak D match, TRBD2 (5 bases). The V end lost 5 bases, the J end lost 3 bases, and 17 bases lay between the germline ends. CDR3 length: 16 residues. Germline V gene lookup returns CDR1 SEHNR and CDR2 FQNEAQ (reference sequence). The CDR3 DNA sequence: TGTGCCAGCAGCCTCAACAAGAACCGGGACTACAATGAGCAGTTCTTC. It specifies CASSLNKNRDYNEQFF.